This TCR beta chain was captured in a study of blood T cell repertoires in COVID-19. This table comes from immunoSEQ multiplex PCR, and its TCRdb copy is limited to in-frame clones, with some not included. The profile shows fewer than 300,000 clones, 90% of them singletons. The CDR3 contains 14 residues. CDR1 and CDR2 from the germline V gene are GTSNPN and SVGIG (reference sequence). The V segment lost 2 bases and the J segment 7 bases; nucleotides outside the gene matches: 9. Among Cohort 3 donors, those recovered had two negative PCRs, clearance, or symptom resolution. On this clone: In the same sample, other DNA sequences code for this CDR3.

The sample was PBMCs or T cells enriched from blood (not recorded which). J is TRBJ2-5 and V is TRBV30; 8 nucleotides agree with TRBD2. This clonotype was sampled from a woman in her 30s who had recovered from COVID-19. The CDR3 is CAWSLLAVVGTQYF. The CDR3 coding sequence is TGTGCCTGGAGTTTACTAGCGGTGGTCGGGACCCAGTACTTC. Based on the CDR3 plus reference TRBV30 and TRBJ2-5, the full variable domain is SQTIHQWPATLVQPVGSPLSLECTVEGTSNPNLYWYRQAAGRGLQLLFYSVGIGQISSEVPQNLSASRPQDRQFILSSKKLLLSDSGFYLCAWSLLAVVGTQYFGPGTRLLVL.